One and the same sample provided the 3 T cell receptor beta chains below, sequenced in a study of CD8+CD57+ T cells in acquired aplastic anemia. Genomic DNA, the template, was used for profiling of the TCR beta VDJ and CDR3. TCRdb analysed the reads with MiXCR anew, one entry per CDR3 protein. The sample records roughly 61,000 distinct CDR3 sequences, roughly 58% being singletons. Material: sorted CD4+, CD8+, or CD8+CD57+ T cells (not recorded which) from PBMCs. The receptors here all came from a human donor in good health, serving as a control.

J is TRBJ1-1 and V is TRBV25-1, with TRBD1 as a possible D gene (5 bases). The CDR3 length is 15 residues. V lost 3 bases and J lost 7, with 18 bases in between. From germline, CDR1 is MGHDK and CDR2 SYGVNS. The CDR3 is CASSDSPGVGGEAFF. The CDR3, as DNA: TGTGCCAGCAGTGATTCTCCCGGGGTCGGGGGTGAAGCTTTCTTT.

By sample share, this clonotype is medium-sized. The chain combines TRBV2 with TRBJ2-5, with 11 nucleotides matching TRBD1. Germline V gives CDR1 SNHLY, CDR2 FYNNEI. V lost 5 bases and J lost 4; bases outside the gene matches: 6. The CDR3 is made up of 15 amino acids. CDR3 amino acids: CASSSGQGAGETQYF. DNA for the CDR3: TGTGCCAGCAGTTCTGGACAGGGGGCTGGAGAGACCCAGTACTTC.

J is TRBJ2-3 and V is TRBV11-2; 10 nucleotides align to TRBD2. With V trimmed by 1 base and J by 5 bases, 6 bases remained unmatched. This CDR3 has 16 residues. Germline V CDR1 and CDR2: SGHAT, FQNNGV. Here the CDR3 reads CASSLGGASGRDTQYF. CDR3 nucleotide sequence: TGTGCCAGCAGCTTAGGGGGGGCTAGCGGGAGAGATACGCAGTATTTT.